This T cell receptor (beta chain) is drawn from a study of blood T cell repertoires in COVID-19. Study as a whole: Sources were T cells, B-cell-depleted T cells, or PBMCs; the material itself was cDNA or gDNA.

The authors' processing: For nucleated cells, counts were estimated from reference gene primer amplification. Here immunoSEQ multiplex PCR was the method, and the copy in TCRdb shows in-frame clones only, minus some. The DNA was the basis for D and trimming; V, J and clone size are from that table. The sample includes tens of thousands of clones, just over 85% of them seen just once. The V gene's germline CDR1 is SGDLS and CDR2 YYNGEE. The CDR3 length is 15 residues. V lost 4 bases, J lost 7 bases, and 5 bases stayed unmatched. The sample was peripheral blood. The TCR sequence derives from a man aged 25 to 40 with acute or convalescent COVID-19. J is TRBJ2-1 and V is TRBV9; 13 positions agree with TRBD2. Here the CDR3 DNA reads TGTGCCAGCAGCCCTCGGACTAGCGGGAGAAATGAGCAGTTCTTC. Its protein is CASSPRTSGRNEQFF.